The present TCR beta chain was sequenced within a study of T cells after somatic rescue of genetic block. The CDR3 consists of 16 residues. Trimming took off 3 bases at V and 0 bases at J, with 11 bases between the two ends. Germline loops: CDR1 LNHDA, CDR2 SQIVND (reference sequence). Profiling relied on immunoSEQ multiplex PCR, and the TCRdb table lists in-frame clones only, not all of them. Of approximately 78,000 clones detected, more than 75% appear once; the ten largest clones hold 2.8%. This sequence joins TRBV19 and TRBJ1-4; no definite D call. Sample: peripheral blood mononuclear cells (PBMCs). The clonotype comes from a man aged 25 to 45. The CDR3 DNA reads as TGTGCCAGTAGTATCTATCACGTATCAACTAATGAAAAACTGTTTTTT. Its translation is CASSIYHVSTNEKLFF.